This T cell receptor beta chain was sequenced in a study of T cells in Graves' hyperthyroidism and ophthalmopathy (dated by TCRdb to between 2018 and 2021). Broadly, across the study: Peripheral blood samples were taken at initial diagnosis, before any treatment was given. After sampling, hyperthyroidism patients received methimazole starting at 30 mg daily, and ophthalmopathy patients received high-dose intravenous methylprednisolone. The 95 to 100 discovery patients were randomly split 7:3 into training and test sets. Whether ophthalmopathy could be predicted prospectively was tested in an independent validation cohort made up of roughly 19 hyperthyroidism patients plus 17 patients who later progressed to ophthalmopathy. In addition, the study compared T-cell repertoires in thyroid tissue and in blood from 6 or 7 Graves' hyperthyroidism patients. To identify distinguishing TCR V-J signatures, a discovery cohort of around 100 patients was used, comprising fewer than 45 with Graves' ophthalmopathy and around 60 with stable Graves' hyperthyroidism. The paper describes TCR Vbeta CDR3 sequencing of 120 to 150 peripheral blood samples, made up of about 41 ophthalmopathy patients, more than 70 hyperthyroidism patients and 17 progressor patients. Results the study describes overall, beyond this receptor: In validation, the model predicted progression to ophthalmopathy a median of 6.5 months before onset, with roughly 68% sensitivity and 72.22% specificity. Sample size was not statistically predetermined, and investigators were not blinded to group allocation. Most expanded thyroid clonotypes (frequency above 0.001) were also detected in blood, suggesting blood repertoires may reflect thyroid immune responses. A 13 V-J signature model separated ophthalmopathy from stable hyperthyroidism, with 87.88% sensitivity and about 81% specificity in cross-validation and 80%/75% in testing.

Comment on this clonotype: Its target antigen remains unknown. Base qualities are missing; no much larger clone stands one base away.

Ophthalmopathy patients had moderately to severely active disease, Clinical Activity Score of at least 3, NOSPECS grade of at least 4, and duration under 3 months. The study excluded patients with uncontrolled infections, other autoimmune diseases, pregnancy or lactation. Clinical symptoms, serum thyroxine and TRAb, thyroid ultrasound, and orbital computed tomography formed the basis for the diagnoses. Ficoll-Paque density gradient centrifugation was used to isolate PBMCs from 10 ml of fresh peripheral blood. Total RNA was extracted with Trizol reagent, and quality was checked on an Agilent 2100 Bioanalyzer. The CDR3 holds 18 amino acids from the cysteine to the phenylalanine. Only CDR3 DNA is held: 54 bases, read in frame from base 1. At the junction V is shortened by 0 bases and J by 0 bases; bases outside the gene matches: 8. Reading the germline V gene gives CDR1 MGHRA and CDR2 YSYEKL. The TCR beta CDR3 regions were amplified from the RNA transcripts. For the first round of RT-PCR on the TCR CDR3, the HTBI primer set was used together with the Qiagen OneStep RT-PCR kit. The libraries were constructed in a second round of multiplex PCR and then size-selected and purified. Libraries were sequenced paired-end with 100 bp reads on an Illumina HiSeq2000. On the study's bioinformatics: SOAPnuke was used to process the raw data, removing reads that contained adapters or uncalled bases, had a mean Phred below 15, or lacked an exact match to the constant primer or identifier. High-quality paired reads were merged with COPE v1.2.5, and unique nucleotide sequences were defined as clonotypes. MiTCR v1.1 was used to align the clonotypes against IMGT TRBV, TRBD and TRBJ reference segments. The analysis was restricted to V-J combinations with a frequency above 0.0001, which together covered over 99% of the repertoires. The TCS score was defined as F50 (clonal expansion) divided by E x V (chaos), with BLOSUM62-based TCRdist calculated between CDR3 peptides within each V-J. Welch's t-statistics and random forest reduced 500 to 650 V-J features to 13, which were used in a naive Bayes classifier (R e1071). TCRdb trimmed public reads at Q25 via fastp, called clones via MiXCR and kept in-frame beta chains. Rows with one shared CDR3 protein collapse into an entry with the most common genes and DNA. TCRdb, not the original authors, processed these V and J calls. This sample gives hundreds of thousands of distinct CDR3 sequences in total; roughly 14% of them show up just once. The top ten clonotypes cover less than 15% of the sample.

This receptor was obtained from a man aged 18 to 30 with Graves' ophthalmopathy. The sample was blood. The rearrangement joined TRBV4-1 to TRBJ2-3; TRBD2 lines up with 8 middle nucleotides. The CDR3 reads CASSQDRSERGSTDTQYF. The bases read TGCGCCAGCAGCCAAGATCGGTCCGAGCGGGGGAGCACAGATACGCAGTATTTT.